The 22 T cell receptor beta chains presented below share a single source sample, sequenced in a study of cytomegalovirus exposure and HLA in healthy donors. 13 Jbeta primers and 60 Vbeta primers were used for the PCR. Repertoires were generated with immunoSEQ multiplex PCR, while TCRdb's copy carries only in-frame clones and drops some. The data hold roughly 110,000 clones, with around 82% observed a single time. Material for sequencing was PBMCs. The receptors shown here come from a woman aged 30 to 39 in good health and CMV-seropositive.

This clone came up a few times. The CDR3 sequence is CSLNRDSRNTEAFF. In DNA, the CDR3 is TGCAGCCTTAACCGGGACAGTCGTAACACTGAAGCTTTCTTT. This rearrangement joins TRBV29-1 to TRBJ1-1; 7 bases line up with TRBD1. The germline CDR1 and CDR2 sequences are SQVTM and ANQGSEA. The CDR3 has 14 amino acids. Trimming removed 8 bases from V and 2 bases from J; junction bases left unmatched: 11.

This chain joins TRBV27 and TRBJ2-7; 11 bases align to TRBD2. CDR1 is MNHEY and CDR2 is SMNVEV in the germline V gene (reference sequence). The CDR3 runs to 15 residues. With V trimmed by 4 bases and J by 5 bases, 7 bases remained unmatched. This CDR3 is CASSSGTSGVNEQYF. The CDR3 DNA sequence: TGTGCCAGCAGTTCTGGGACTAGCGGAGTAAACGAGCAGTACTTC.

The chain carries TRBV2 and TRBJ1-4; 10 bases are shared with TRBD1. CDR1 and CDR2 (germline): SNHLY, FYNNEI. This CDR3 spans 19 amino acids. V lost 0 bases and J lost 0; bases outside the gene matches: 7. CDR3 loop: CASSEARQGASSTNEKLFF. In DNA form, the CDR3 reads TGTGCCAGCAGTGAAGCGAGACAGGGGGCGAGTTCAACTAATGAAAAACTGTTTTTT.

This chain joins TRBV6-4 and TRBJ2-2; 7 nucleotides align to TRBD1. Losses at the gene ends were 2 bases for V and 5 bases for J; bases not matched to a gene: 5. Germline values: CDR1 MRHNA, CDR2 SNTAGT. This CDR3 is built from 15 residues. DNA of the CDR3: TGTGCCAGCAGTGACGCCCCGGGACAGACCGGGGAGCTGTTTTTT. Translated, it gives CASSDAPGQTGELFF.

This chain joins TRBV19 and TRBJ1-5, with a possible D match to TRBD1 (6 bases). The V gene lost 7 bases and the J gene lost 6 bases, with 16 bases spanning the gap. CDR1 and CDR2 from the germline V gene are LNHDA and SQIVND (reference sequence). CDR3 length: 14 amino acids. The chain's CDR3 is CASNRNRASQPQHF. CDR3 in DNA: TGTGCCAGTAACAGAAACAGGGCCAGTCAGCCCCAGCATTTT.

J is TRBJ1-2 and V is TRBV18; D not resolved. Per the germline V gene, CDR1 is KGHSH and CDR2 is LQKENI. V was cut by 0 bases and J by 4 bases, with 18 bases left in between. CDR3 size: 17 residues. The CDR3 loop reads CASSPPGRAPRPYGYTF. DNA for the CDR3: TGTGCCAGCTCACCACCAGGGAGGGCCCCCAGACCCTATGGCTACACCTTC.

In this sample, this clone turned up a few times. The CDR3 reads CASSPPLAGRDTQYF. As DNA, the CDR3 is TGTGCCAGCAGTCCCCCACTAGCGGGGCGGGATACGCAGTATTTT. The chain uses TRBV6-5 and TRBJ2-3; 10 bases match TRBD2. Germline CDR1 and CDR2: MNHEY and SVGAGI. This CDR3 comprises 15 residues. The J segment lost 6 bases and the V segment lost 5 bases, leaving 8 bases of the junction unmatched.

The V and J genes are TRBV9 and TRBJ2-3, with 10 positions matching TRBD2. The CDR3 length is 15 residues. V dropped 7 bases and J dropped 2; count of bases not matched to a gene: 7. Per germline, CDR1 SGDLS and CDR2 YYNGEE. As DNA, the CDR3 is TGTGCCAGCTCCACTAGCGGGATGATCACAGATACGCAGTATTTT. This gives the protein CASSTSGMITDTQYF.

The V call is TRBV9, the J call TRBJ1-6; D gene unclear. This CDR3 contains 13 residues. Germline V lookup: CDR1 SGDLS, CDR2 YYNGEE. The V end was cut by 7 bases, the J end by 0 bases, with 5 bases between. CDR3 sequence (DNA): TGTGCCAGCGGTAGCTCCTATAATTCACCCCTCCACTTT. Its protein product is CASGSSYNSPLHF.

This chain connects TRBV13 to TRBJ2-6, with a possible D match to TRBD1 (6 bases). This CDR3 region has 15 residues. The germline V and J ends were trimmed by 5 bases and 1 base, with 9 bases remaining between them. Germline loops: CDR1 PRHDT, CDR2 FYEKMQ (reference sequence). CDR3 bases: TGTGCCAGCAGCCCGGACAGTTCTGGGGCCAACGTCCTGACTTTC. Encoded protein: CASSPDSSGANVLTF.

The CDR3 loop reads CASSLGLANEKLFF. DNA for the CDR3: TGTGCCAGTAGTTTAGGGCTGGCTAATGAAAAACTGTTTTTT. The chain joins TRBV19 to TRBJ1-4; no reliable D call. This CDR3 region has 14 residues. The germline CDR1 and CDR2 sequences are LNHDA and SQIVND (reference sequence). V lost 5 bases and J lost 3, with 10 bases in between.

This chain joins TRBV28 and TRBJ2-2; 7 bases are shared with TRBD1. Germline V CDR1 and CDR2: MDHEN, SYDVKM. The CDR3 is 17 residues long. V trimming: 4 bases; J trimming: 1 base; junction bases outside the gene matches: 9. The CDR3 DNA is TGTGCCAGCAGTTCAAACTCCGGGACAGTGAACACCGGGGAGCTGTTTTTT. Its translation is CASSSNSGTVNTGELFF.

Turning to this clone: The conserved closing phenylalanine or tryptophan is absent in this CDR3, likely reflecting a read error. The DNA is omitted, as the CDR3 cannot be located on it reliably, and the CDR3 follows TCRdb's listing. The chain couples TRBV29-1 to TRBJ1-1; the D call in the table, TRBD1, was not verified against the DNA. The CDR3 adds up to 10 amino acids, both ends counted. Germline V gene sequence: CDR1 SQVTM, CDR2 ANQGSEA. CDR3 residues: CSDGDSSGSI.

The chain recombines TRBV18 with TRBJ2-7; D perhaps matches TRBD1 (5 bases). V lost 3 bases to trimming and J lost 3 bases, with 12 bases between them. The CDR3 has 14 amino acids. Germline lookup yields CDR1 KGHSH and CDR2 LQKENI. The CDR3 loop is CASSPTGALYEQYF. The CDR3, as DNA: TGTGCCAGCTCACCCACAGGAGCTCTCTACGAGCAGTACTTC.

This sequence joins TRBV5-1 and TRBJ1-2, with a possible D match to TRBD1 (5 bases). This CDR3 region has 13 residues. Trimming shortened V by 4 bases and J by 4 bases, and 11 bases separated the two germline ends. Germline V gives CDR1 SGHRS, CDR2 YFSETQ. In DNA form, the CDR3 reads TGCGCCAGCAGCCCGGACATGGGCTATGGCTACACCTTC. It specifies CASSPDMGYGYTF.

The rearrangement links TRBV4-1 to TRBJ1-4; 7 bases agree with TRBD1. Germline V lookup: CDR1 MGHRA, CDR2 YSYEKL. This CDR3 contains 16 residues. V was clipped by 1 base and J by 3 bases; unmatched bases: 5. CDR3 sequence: CASSQAPTGANEKLFF. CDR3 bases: TGCGCCAGCAGCCAAGCTCCCACAGGGGCTAATGAAAAACTGTTTTTT.

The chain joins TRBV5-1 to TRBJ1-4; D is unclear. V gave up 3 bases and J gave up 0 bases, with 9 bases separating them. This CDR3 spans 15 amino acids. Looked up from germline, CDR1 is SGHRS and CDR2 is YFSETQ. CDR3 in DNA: TGCGCCAGCAGCTCCGGGTCTGCAACTAATGAAAAACTGTTTTTT. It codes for CASSSGSATNEKLFF.

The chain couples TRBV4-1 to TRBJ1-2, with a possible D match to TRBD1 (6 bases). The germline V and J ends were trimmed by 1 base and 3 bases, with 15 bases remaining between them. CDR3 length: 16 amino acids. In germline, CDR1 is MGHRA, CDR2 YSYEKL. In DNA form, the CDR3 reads TGCGCCAGCAGCCAAGTCGCCACGGCAGGGGACTATGGCTACACCTTC. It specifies CASSQVATAGDYGYTF.

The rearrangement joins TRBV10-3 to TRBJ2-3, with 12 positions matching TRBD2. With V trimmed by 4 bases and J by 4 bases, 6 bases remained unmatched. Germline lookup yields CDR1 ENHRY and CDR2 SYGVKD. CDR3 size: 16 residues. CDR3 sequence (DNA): TGTGCCATCAGTGCCTCTAGCGGGAGGGCCCCAGATACGCAGTATTTT. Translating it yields CAISASSGRAPDTQYF.

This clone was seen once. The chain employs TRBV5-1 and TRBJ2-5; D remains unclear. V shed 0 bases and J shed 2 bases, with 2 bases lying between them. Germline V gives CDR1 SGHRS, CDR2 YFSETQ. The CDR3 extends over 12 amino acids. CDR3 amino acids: CASSLAQETQYF. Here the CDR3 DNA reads TGCGCCAGCAGCTTGGCACAAGAGACCCAGTACTTC.

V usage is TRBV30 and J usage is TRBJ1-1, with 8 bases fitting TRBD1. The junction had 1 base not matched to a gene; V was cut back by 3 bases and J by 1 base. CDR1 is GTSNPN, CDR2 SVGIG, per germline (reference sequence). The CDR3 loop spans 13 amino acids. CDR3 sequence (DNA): TGTGCCTGGAGAACAGGGGGGAACACTGAAGCTTTCTTT. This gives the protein CAWRTGGNTEAFF.

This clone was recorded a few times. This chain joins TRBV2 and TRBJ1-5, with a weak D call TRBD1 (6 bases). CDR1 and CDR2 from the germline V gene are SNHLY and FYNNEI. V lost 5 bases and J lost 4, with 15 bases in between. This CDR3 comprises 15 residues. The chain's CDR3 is CASSSRQVLNQPQHF. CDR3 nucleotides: TGTGCCAGCAGTTCGCGACAGGTCCTTAATCAGCCCCAGCATTTT.